This is a list of T cell receptor beta chains from one sample in a study of read filtering for tumor transcriptome and immune sequencing. TCRdb redid the calling of the reads with MiXCR, one entry per CDR3 protein. The sample lists roughly 6,000 distinct CDR3 sequences, around 20% occurring once. The sample taken for sequencing was a population of CD138-negative cells sorted from bone marrow. Every receptor here comes from a donor aged 40 or older with multiple myeloma. The CDR3 runs from the conserved cysteine through the conserved F or W. The D gene is left open where the match is weak. Rows give clone size only sometimes, using once, few, many, or a class for an expanded clone.

V gene	J gene	clone size	D gene	CDR3 DNA	CDR3 protein
TRBV30	TRBJ1-1	many	.	TGTGCCTGGAGACACCATCAGAACACTGAAGCTTTCTTT	CAWRHHQNTEAFF
TRBV20-1	TRBJ2-7	few	.	TGCAGTGCTACCGTTACTAGCGAGCAGTACTTC	CSATVTSEQYF
TRBV12-3/TRBV12-4	TRBJ2-1	many	TRBD2	TGTGCCAGCAGCTTTTCGACTAGCGATTGGAATGAGCAGTTCTTC	CASSFSTSDWNEQFF
TRBV28	TRBJ2-7	medium-sized	.	TGTGCCAGCAGTGCCCACCGGGGAACCTACGAGCAGTACTTC	CASSAHRGTYEQYF
TRBV7-2	TRBJ2-6	many	.	TGTGCCAGCAGCTTAGAGGGAGGACGCTCTGGGGCCAATGTCCTGACTTTC	CASSLEGGRSGANVLTF
TRBV18	TRBJ2-1	many	TRBD2	TGTGCCAGCTCACCGGAAACTAGCGGGGCCCGCAATGAGCAGTTCTTC	CASSPETSGARNEQFF
TRBV6-2/TRBV6-3	TRBJ2-1	many	TRBD2	TGTGCCAGCAGTTACACACGCGGGACTAGCGAAAATAATGAGCAGTTCTTC	CASSYTRGTSENNEQFF
TRBV28	TRBJ1-1	.	.	TGTGCCAGCATTAGTACCGGGACGGCGAACACTGAATCTTTCTTT	CASISTGTANTESFF
TRBV7-3	TRBJ2-1	many	TRBD2	TGTGCCAGCAGCCCAATAGCGGGAGGCAGCTCCTACAATGAGCAGTTCTTC	CASSPIAGGSSYNEQFF
TRBV29-1	TRBJ2-2	many	TRBD2	TGCAGCGCAAGGACTAGCGGGGGGTTTACCGGGGAGCTGTTTTTT	CSARTSGGFTGELFF
TRBV29-1	TRBJ1-1	many	.	TGCAGCGTTGGGGGCGGGAACACTGAAGCTTTCTTT	CSVGGGNTEAFF
TRBV5-5	TRBJ2-3	few	.	TGTGCCAACCCCTGGGCCCTCTCAGGGGCCACAGATACGCAGTATTTT	CANPWALSGATDTQYF
TRBV20-1	TRBJ2-1	many	.	TGCAGTGCTAGGGGGGGCACGGGTTTCTACAATGAGCAGTTCTTC	CSARGGTGFYNEQFF
TRBV6-1	TRBJ2-5	.	TRBD2	TGTGCCAGCAGTGAGGCGCCTAGCGGGGCTCAAGAGACCCAGTACTTC	CASSEAPSGAQETQYF
TRBV18	TRBJ2-7	medium-sized	.	TGTGCCAGCTCACCAGGGTACGAGCAGTACTTC	CASSPGYEQYF
TRBV6-5	TRBJ2-2	many	.	TGTGCCAGCAGTTTTACAGGGACCGGGGAGCTGTTTTTT	CASSFTGTGELFF
TRBV2	TRBJ2-1	many	TRBD2	TGTGCCAGCAGGAAGGAAGCGGGAGGGTACAATGAGCAGTTCTTC	CASRKEAGGYNEQFF
TRBV6-2/TRBV6-3	TRBJ2-7	many	.	TGTGCCAGCAGTTACCTGGCGGAAACGGACTGCGAGCAGTACTTC	CASSYLAETDCEQYF
TRBV24-1	TRBJ2-7	many	TRBD2	TGTGCCACCAGTGGAGGATCAGACGGAACTAGCGACGAGCAGTACTTC	CATSGGSDGTSDEQYF
TRBV20-1	TRBJ2-1	many	.	TGCAGTGCTACCCATGTCGGTTCGGGTGAGCAGTTCTTC	CSATHVGSGEQFF
TRBV7-2	TRBJ2-3	many	TRBD2	TGTGCCAGCAGCTTATGGCGGGAGAAAGATACGCAGTATTTT	CASSLWREKDTQYF
TRBV6-2/TRBV6-3	TRBJ1-5	.	.	TGTGCCAGCAGTTACTCGCGCAATCAGCCCCAGCATTTT	CASSYSRNQPQHF
TRBV19	TRBJ2-1	many	TRBD2	TGTGCCAGTAGTATAGGCCCCGGGACTAAAGGGACGGATGAGCAGTTCTTC	CASSIGPGTKGTDEQFF
TRBV10-3	TRBJ2-3	once	.	TGTGCCACCGGAGGGGCTAGCACAGACACGCAGTATTTT	CATGGASTDTQYF
TRBV11-3	TRBJ2-7	.	.	TGTGCCAGCAGCCCTTGTTATTCGGGACGAAGCGAGCAGTACTTC	CASSPCYSGRSEQYF
TRBV6-5	TRBJ1-2	many	.	TGTGCCAGCAGTCAGAGGGTCTCCCATGGCTACACCTTC	CASSQRVSHGYTF
TRBV13	TRBJ1-2	.	TRBD1	TGTGCCAGCAGTCAACCCGAGGGACAGCTCGGCTACACCTTC	CASSQPEGQLGYTF
TRBV4-2	TRBJ2-1	.	TRBD2	TGTGCCAGACGCCAAGATGTAGGACTAGCGTCCGAGCAGTTCTTC	CARRQDVGLASEQFF
TRBV12-3/TRBV12-4	TRBJ1-5	many	.	TGTGCCAGCGCGAACTTCCAGGGTCCAGGTCAGCCCCAGCATTTT	CASANFQGPGQPQHF
TRBV30	TRBJ1-3	many	.	TGTGCCTGGAAGCGACAGCCTGGAAACACCATATATTTT	CAWKRQPGNTIYF
TRBV12-3/TRBV12-4	TRBJ2-1	medium-sized	.	TGTGCCAGCAGTTTAACTAGCCAAAACCCATACAATGAGCAGTTCTTC	CASSLTSQNPYNEQFF
TRBV3-1	TRBJ2-7	many	.	TGTGCCAGCAGCCAAGGGGGAAAGACTAGGCACGAGCAGTACTTC	CASSQGGKTRHEQYF
TRBV7-9	TRBJ2-5	many	.	TGTGCCAGCAGCTTAGAAGGGCGGGAGACCCAGTACTTC	CASSLEGRETQYF